This T cell receptor beta chain is drawn from a study of blood T cell repertoires in COVID-19. Using immunoSEQ multiplex PCR, the repertoire was profiled, and TCRdb retains in-frame clones only, with some absent. Among under 250,000 clones listed, around 90% were seen once. The CDR3 spans 15 residues. Per germline, CDR1 SGHRS and CDR2 YFSETQ. Trimming shortened V by 1 base and J by 5 bases, and 12 bases separated the two germline ends. J is TRBJ1-4 and V is TRBV5-1; D ambiguous. This TCR came from a man aged 55-75 years who had recovered from COVID-19. Sequenced sample: peripheral blood. CDR3 in DNA: TGCGCCAGCAGCTTGATTGGGGAGGGAAATGAAAAACTGTTTTTT. It is translated as CASSLIGEGNEKLFF.